The clone carrying this T cell receptor beta chain was seen many times. Its matching antigen is unknown. Preparation of the TCRbeta library involved a method that used unique molecular identifiers. TCRdb re-called the PCR reads with MiXCR, one entry per CDR3 protein. The sample has approximately 110,000 distinct CDR3 sequences; under 25% are singletons. The record originates from a study of T-cell reconstitution after alpha-beta-depleted transplantation in children. This CDR3 has 16 amino acids. With V trimmed by 4 bases and J by 2 bases, 3 bases remained unmatched. Per germline, CDR1 SGHRS and CDR2 YFSETQ. Findings of the study overall: Several hundred expanded graft clones reportedly supplied alpha-beta T cells about two months after transplant. Surviving recipient T cells and intrathymic progenitors accounted for some patients' high TCRbeta diversity at day 60.

The clonotype was recovered from a male patient aged 2-15 years who had a stem cell transplant for chronic granulomatous disease, so the T cells may come from the graft donor. The starting material was PBMCs, mostly from graft donor cells, obtained 180 days after TCRalphabeta/CD19-depleted stem cell transplant. This sequence joins TRBV5-1 and TRBJ2-1; TRBD2 matches 13 bases. The CDR3 sequence: CASSGGLAGPYNEQFF. DNA for the CDR3: TGCGCCAGCAGCGGGGGACTAGCGGGACCCTACAATGAGCAGTTCTTC.